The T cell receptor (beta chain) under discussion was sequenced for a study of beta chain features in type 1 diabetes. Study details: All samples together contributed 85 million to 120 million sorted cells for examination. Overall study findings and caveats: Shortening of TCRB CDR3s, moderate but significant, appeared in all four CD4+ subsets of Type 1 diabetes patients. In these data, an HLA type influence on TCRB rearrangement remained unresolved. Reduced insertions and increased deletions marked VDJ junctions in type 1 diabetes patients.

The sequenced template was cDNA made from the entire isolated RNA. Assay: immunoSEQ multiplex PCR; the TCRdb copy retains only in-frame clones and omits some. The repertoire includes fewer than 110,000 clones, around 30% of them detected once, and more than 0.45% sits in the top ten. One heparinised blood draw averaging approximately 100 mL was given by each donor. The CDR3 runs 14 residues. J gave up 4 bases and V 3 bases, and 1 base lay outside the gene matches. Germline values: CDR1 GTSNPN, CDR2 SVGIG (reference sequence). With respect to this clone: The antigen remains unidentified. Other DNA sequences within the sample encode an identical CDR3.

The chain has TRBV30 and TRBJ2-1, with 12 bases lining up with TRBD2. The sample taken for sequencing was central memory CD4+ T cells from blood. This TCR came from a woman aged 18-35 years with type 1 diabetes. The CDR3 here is CAWRTSGRYNEQFF. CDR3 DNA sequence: TGTGCCTGGAGAACTAGCGGGAGGTACAATGAGCAGTTCTTC.